Included here is one T cell receptor (beta chain) sequence, with context. Its antigen remains unidentified. This record belongs to a study of T cell responses to AZD1222 COVID-19 vaccine. Background on the study: Second-dose schedules of about 4 or about 12 weeks were combined.

Clones were sequenced by immunoSEQ multiplex PCR, and TCRdb holds only the in-frame ones, with some missing. The sample contains roughly 120,000 clones, roughly 88% of which appear only once. Study-level points and caveats: Donors, mostly white British, included more females; clonal diversity was possibly underestimated.

The CDR3 sequence is 16 residues long. Trimming cost V 2 bases and J 4 bases, with 17 bases left between them. Germline CDR1 and CDR2: MNHEY and SMNVEV (reference sequence). V gene TRBV27 combines with J gene TRBJ1-2; D remains ambiguous. The sample was peripheral blood, taken on day 0 of AZD1222 vaccination. The sequence came from an adult in good health. The CDR3 sequence is CASSLRFIGSTYGYTF. The CDR3 region has the DNA TGTGCCAGCAGTTTAAGGTTCATTGGGTCTACCTATGGCTACACCTTC.